This TCR beta chain was obtained from a study of T-cell reconstitution after alpha-beta-depleted transplantation in children (dated by TCRdb to about 2016). At the level of the whole study: Using TCR repertoire profiling, the study followed T-cell immune reconstitution in a quantitative way in children after TCRalphabeta/CD19-depleted allogeneic hematopoietic cell transplantation.

Many counts were recorded for this clonotype. The antigen it binds to is not known. No base qualities exist here, and no much larger clone lies one base off it. The sample's treatment or condition label, in plain terms: allogeneic hematopoietic cell transplantation with graft depleted of TCRalphabeta T cells and CD19 B cells. The children who served as transplant recipients had been given grafts of TCRalphabeta/CD19-depleted allogeneic hematopoietic cells. Summary of the overall study and its limitations: Hyperexpanded clone frequencies declined over subsequent months; after one year, T-cell counts and TCRbeta diversity were mostly attributed to newly produced T cells. In some patients, the high TCRbeta diversity seen at day 60 was put down to recipient T cells and intrathymic progenitors that had survived conditioning. About two months after transplant, the apparently early recovery of alphabetaT-cell counts reportedly depended on just several hundred clones that had expanded rapidly and came from non-depleted graft cells.

Library method: PCR. Instrument used: Illumina HiSeq 2500. TCR library preparation used molecular barcoding, with unique molecular identifiers applied to normalize quantification of the TCRbeta repertoire. Using fastp at Q25 and MiXCR, TCRdb reprocessed the public reads and kept productive beta chains. Each record represents a unique CDR3 protein, reported with the most common genes and DNA among its rows. In all, the sample holds about 290,000 distinct CDR3 sequences, and 9.5% to 13% of those were seen once. The ten largest clonotypes hold less than 8% of the sample. CDR1 LGHNA and CDR2 YSLEER are derived from the germline V gene. The CDR3 runs 14 amino acids, cysteine and phenylalanine included. Just CDR3 DNA is preserved here, 42 bases in frame from base 1. V and J are truncated by 0 bases and 7 bases respectively, leaving an intervening sequence of 12 bases.

The source material was PBMCs, sampled before TCRalphabeta/CD19-depleted stem cell transplant. This chain joins TRBV4-3 to TRBJ1-2, with an unclear D gene assignment. This TCR derives from a boy less than two years old with acute myeloid leukemia, due to receive a stem cell transplant. The CDR3 protein: CASSQDSGVGGYTF. The nucleotide sequence is TGCGCCAGCAGCCAAGATTCCGGGGTTGGTGGCTACACCTTC.